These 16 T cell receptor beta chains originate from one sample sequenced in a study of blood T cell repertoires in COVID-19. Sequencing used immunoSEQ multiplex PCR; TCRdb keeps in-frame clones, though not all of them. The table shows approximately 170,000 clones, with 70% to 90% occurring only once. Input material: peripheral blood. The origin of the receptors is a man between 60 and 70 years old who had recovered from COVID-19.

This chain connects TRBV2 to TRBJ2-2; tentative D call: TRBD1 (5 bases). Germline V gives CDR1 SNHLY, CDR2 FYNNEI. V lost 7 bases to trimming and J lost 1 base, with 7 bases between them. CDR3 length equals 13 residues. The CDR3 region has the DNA TGTGCCAGCAAAGGACAGAACACCGGGGAGCTGTTTTTT. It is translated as CASKGQNTGELFF.

CDR3 in amino acids: CASSLGGTSLEQFF. The CDR3 coding sequence is TGTGCCAGCAGCTTAGGTGGGACTAGCCTCGAGCAGTTCTTC. The chain combines TRBV7-2 with TRBJ2-1; 9 nucleotides match TRBD2. The V gene's germline CDR1 is SGHTA and CDR2 FQGNSA. CDR3 length equals 14 residues. With V trimmed by 1 base and J by 10 bases, 5 bases remained unmatched.

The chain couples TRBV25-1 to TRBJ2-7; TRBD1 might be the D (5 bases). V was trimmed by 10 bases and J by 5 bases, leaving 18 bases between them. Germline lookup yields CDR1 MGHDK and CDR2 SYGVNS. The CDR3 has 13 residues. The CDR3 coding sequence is TGTGCCACCCGTCGTGATGGGGCTGACGAGCAGTACTTC. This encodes CATRRDGADEQYF.

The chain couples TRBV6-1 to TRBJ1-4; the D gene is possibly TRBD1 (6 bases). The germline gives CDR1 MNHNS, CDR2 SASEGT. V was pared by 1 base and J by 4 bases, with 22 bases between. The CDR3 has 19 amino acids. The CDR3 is CASSEERRRGVRSNEKLFF. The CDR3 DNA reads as TGTGCCAGCAGTGAAGAACGGCGCAGGGGAGTAAGGAGTAATGAAAAACTGTTTTTT.

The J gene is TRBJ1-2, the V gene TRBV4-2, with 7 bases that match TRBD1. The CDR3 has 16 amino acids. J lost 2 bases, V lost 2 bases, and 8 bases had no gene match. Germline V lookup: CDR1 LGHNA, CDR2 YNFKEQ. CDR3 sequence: CASSQLDRVGNYGYTF. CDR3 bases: TGTGCCAGCAGCCAACTAGACAGGGTAGGCAACTATGGCTACACCTTC.

The CDR3 loop reads CASTATQGAFTEAFF. In DNA form, the CDR3 reads TGTGCCAGCACCGCGACGCAGGGGGCGTTCACTGAAGCTTTCTTT. The rearrangement joins TRBV6-5 to TRBJ1-1; TRBD1 matches at 8 bases. Germline CDR1 and CDR2: MNHEY and SVGAGI. This CDR3 spans 15 amino acids. Trimming took 7 bases from V and 4 from J; bases not matched to a gene: 11.

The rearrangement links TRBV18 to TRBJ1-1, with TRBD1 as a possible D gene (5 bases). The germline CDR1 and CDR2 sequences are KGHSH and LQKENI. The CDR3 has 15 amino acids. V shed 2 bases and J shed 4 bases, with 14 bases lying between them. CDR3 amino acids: CASSPLEGRGTEAFF. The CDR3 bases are TGTGCCAGCTCACCATTGGAGGGAAGGGGCACTGAAGCTTTCTTT. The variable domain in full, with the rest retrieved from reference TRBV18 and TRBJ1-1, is NAGVMQNPRHLVRRRGQEARLRCSPMKGHSHVYWYRQLPEEGLKFMVYLQKENIIDESGMPKERFSAEFPKEGPSILRIQQVVRGDSAAYFCASSPLEGRGTEAFFGQGTRLTVV.

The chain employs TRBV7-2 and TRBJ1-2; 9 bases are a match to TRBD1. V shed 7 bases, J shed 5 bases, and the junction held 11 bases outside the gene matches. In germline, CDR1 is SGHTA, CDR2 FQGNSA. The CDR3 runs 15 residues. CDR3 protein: CASTYPPGTGYGYTF. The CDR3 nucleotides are TGTGCCAGCACCTACCCTCCCGGGACAGGGTATGGCTACACCTTC.

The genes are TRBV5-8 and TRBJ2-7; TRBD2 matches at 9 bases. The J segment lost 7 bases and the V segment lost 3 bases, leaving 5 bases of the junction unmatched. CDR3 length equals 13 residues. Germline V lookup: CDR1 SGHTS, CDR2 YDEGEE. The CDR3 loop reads CASSSGLALEQYF. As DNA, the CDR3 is TGTGCCAGCAGCTCGGGACTAGCCCTGGAGCAGTACTTC.

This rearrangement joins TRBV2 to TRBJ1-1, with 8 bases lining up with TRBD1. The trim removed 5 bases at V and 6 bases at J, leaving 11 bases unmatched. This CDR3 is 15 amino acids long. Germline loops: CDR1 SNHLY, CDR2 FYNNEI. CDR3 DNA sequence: TGTGCCAGCAGTTTACAGGGGGTAGCGTCCGCTGAAGCTTTCTTT. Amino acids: CASSLQGVASAEAFF.

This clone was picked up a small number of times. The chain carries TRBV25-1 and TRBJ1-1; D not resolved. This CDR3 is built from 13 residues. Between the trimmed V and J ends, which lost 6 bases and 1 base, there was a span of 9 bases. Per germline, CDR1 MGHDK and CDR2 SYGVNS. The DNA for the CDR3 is TGTGCCAGCAGGAAAACAGCGAACACTGAAGCTTTCTTT. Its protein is CASRKTANTEAFF.

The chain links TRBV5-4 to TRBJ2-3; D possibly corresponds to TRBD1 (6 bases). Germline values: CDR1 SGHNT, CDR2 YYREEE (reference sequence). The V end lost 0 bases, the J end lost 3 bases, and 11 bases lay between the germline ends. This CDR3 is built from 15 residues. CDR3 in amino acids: CASSLAGQGTDTQYF. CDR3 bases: TGTGCCAGCAGCTTGGCCGGGCAGGGGACAGATACGCAGTATTTT.

The CDR3 bases are TGCGCCAGCAGCTCGGGACAGACTAACGAATTCAATGAGCAGTTCTTC. This encodes CASSSGQTNEFNEQFF. The chain recombines TRBV5-1 with TRBJ2-1; 7 bases line up with TRBD1. The CDR3 runs to 16 residues. The V gene's germline CDR1 is SGHRS and CDR2 YFSETQ. After removal of 3 bases from V and 6 bases from J, the junction contained 12 bases not matched to a gene. Using reference TRBV5-1 and TRBJ2-1 for the parts outside the CDR3, the full variable domain is KAGVTQTPRYLIKTRGQQVTLSCSPISGHRSVSWYQQTPGQGLQFLFEYFSETQRNKGNFPGRFSGRQFSNSRSEMNVSTLELGDSALYLCASSSGQTNEFNEQFFGPGTRLTVL.

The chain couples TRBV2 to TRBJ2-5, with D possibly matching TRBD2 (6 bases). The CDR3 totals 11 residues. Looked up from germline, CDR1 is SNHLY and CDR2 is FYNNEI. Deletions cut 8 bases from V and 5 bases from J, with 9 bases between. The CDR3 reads CASGGWETQYF. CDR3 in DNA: TGTGCCAGCGGGGGGTGGGAGACCCAGTACTTC.

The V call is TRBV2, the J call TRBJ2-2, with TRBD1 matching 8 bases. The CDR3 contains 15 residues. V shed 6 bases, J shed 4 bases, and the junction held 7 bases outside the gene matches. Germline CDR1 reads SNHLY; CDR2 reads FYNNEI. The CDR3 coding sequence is TGTGCCAGCAGCGCGGACAGGGCCGTCACCGGGGAGCTGTTTTTT. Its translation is CASSADRAVTGELFF.

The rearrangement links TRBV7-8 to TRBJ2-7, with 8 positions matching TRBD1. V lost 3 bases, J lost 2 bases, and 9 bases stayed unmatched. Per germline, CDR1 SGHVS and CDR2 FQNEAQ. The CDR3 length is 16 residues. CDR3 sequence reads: CASSLQQGGFTYEQYF. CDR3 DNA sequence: TGTGCCAGCAGCTTGCAACAGGGGGGTTTTACCTACGAGCAGTACTTC.